The rows below give T cell receptor beta chains drawn from one sample of a study of shared clonotypes between healthy human individuals. Produced via immunoSEQ multiplex PCR; TCRdb's table is partial and in-frame only. The sample yields some 96,000 clones, roughly 50% seen once. Sequenced sample: PBMCs. These receptors all stem from a woman between 40 and 55 years old in good health. Some clones in this sample may be carry-over from other donors' samples. The CDR3 runs from the conserved cysteine through the conserved F or W. A D gene is named only where the DNA matches it firmly. Expanded clones get a size class; other rows say once, few or many, or leave the size out.

size	V	D	length	J	DNA	CDR3
NA	TRBV6-5	NA	14	TRBJ2-1	TGTGCCAGCAGTCCGAACTCCCCTAGGAATGAGCAGTTCTTC	CASSPNSPRNEQFF
NA	TRBV5-1	NA	15	TRBJ1-2	TGCGCCAGCAGCTTGGCCGGGACAACCAACTATGGCTACACCTTC	CASSLAGTTNYGYTF
many	TRBV6-6	NA	13	TRBJ2-2	TGTGCCACCCTACTGGGGGAAACCGGGGAGCTGTTTTTT	CATLLGETGELFF
few	TRBV2	TRBD1	18	TRBJ1-1	TGTGCCAGCAGCTGGTTCGCCGGGACAGCAAACGTGAACACTGAAGCTTTCTTT	CASSWFAGTANVNTEAFF
NA	TRBV9	TRBD2	13	TRBJ2-4	TGTGCCAGCGCTGGACTAGCGGAAAACATTCAGTACTTC	CASAGLAENIQYF
once	TRBV6-1	NA	13	TRBJ2-1	TGTGCCAGCAGTGCACTTTCCTACAATGAGCAGTTCTTC	CASSALSYNEQFF
NA	TRBV7-2	NA	15	TRBJ2-5	TGTGCCAGCAGCTTAAGTTCACTAGATGGTGAGACCCAGTACTTC	CASSLSSLDGETQYF
many	TRBV4-2	TRBD1	15	TRBJ1-4	TGTGCCAGCAGCCCTGGAGGGGACAGCGGGGAAAAACTGTTTTTT	CASSPGGDSGEKLFF
many	TRBV30	NA	14	TRBJ2-7	TGTGCCTGGAGTAGAGGGTTAGAAGGGAACGAGCAGTACTTC	CAWSRGLEGNEQYF
NA	TRBV7-9	TRBD2	14	TRBJ2-1	TGTGCCAGCAGCTTGGGACTAGTGTTCAATGAGCAGTTCTTC	CASSLGLVFNEQFF
few	TRBV30	NA	14	TRBJ1-2	TGTGCCTGGAGCCGGCTGGGAGTGGCCTATGGCTACACCTTC	CAWSRLGVAYGYTF
NA	TRBV6-4	NA	15	TRBJ2-7	TGTGCCAGCAGTGAGGGGCAGGGTGGATCCTACGAGCAGTACTTC	CASSEGQGGSYEQYF
many	TRBV15	NA	17	TRBJ1-3	TGTGCCACCAGCAGAGATCCGGTCGGGGGATCTGGAAACACCATATATTTT	CATSRDPVGGSGNTIYF
few	TRBV19	NA	16	TRBJ2-4	TGTGCCAGTAGTCACGGGTGGGGGCGAACCAAAAACATTCAGTACTTC	CASSHGWGRTKNIQYF
NA	TRBV7-2	NA	13	TRBJ2-7	TGTGCCAGCAGCTTAGAGCACAACCAGAGGCAGTACTTC	CASSLEHNQRQYF
many	TRBV2	NA	13	TRBJ1-4	TGTGCCAGCAGTGAAGGTGACAGTCAAAAACTGTTTTTT	CASSEGDSQKLFF
once	TRBV9	TRBD2	15	TRBJ2-7	TGTGCCAGCAGTGAACTAGCGGGAGTGAACTACGAGCAGTACTTC	CASSELAGVNYEQYF
NA	TRBV7-9	TRBD2	15	TRBJ2-1	TGTGCCAGCAGCTTAAGTCGACTAGCTCCCAATGAGCAGTTCTTC	CASSLSRLAPNEQFF
many	TRBV7-9	NA	16	TRBJ2-4	TGTGCCAGCAGCTTAGGGGCAGGGCTAGCCAAAAACATTCAGTACTTC	CASSLGAGLAKNIQYF
many	TRBV7-9	TRBD2	14	TRBJ2-3	TGTGCCAGCAGCTTAGAGCGGGATGGTGTTACGCAGTATTTT	CASSLERDGVTQYF
few	TRBV7-8	NA	15	TRBJ2-7	TGTGCCAGCAGCTCTCCATCGGTGGGGGCAGACGAGCAGTACTTC	CASSSPSVGADEQYF
many	TRBV2	NA	14	TRBJ2-2	TGTGCCAGCAGTGAAAACCGGGTGGGCGGGGAGCTGTTTTTT	CASSENRVGGELFF
many	TRBV28	NA	11	TRBJ2-7	TGTGCCAGCAGTTCTGCCTCGGCGCAGTACTTC	CASSSASAQYF
medium-sized	TRBV5-1	NA	14	TRBJ2-3	TGCGCCAGCAGCGCAGCTAGTGTCGGGGATACGCAGTATTTT	CASSAASVGDTQYF
NA	TRBV6-1	NA	14	TRBJ2-7	TGTGCCAGCAGTGTTGCCGAGAGCTCCTACGAGCAGTACTTC	CASSVAESSYEQYF
NA	TRBV30	NA	16	TRBJ1-3	TGTGCCTGGAGTGTTGGAAACCCTACAGCTGGAAACACCATATATTTT	CAWSVGNPTAGNTIYF
NA	TRBV5-1	NA	15	TRBJ2-6	TGCGCCAGCAGCTTGATAGGCTCTGGGACCAACGTCCTGACTTTC	CASSLIGSGTNVLTF
NA	TRBV10-3	NA	13	TRBJ2-5	TGTGCCATCAGTGGAGATAGCGCAGAGACCCAGTACTTC	CAISGDSAETQYF
many	TRBV9	TRBD2	17	TRBJ2-3	TGTGCCAGCAGCGCCCATCGACTAGCGGGAGACCCAGATACGCAGTATTTT	CASSAHRLAGDPDTQYF
NA	TRBV27	NA	15	TRBJ2-3	TGTGCCAGCAGTCTGTCCGACCCGAGCACAGATACGCAGTATTTT	CASSLSDPSTDTQYF
NA	TRBV28	TRBD1	15	TRBJ2-7	TGTGCCAGCAGTTTATCCGCGAGGACAGGCTACGAGCAGTACTTC	CASSLSARTGYEQYF
many	TRBV5-1	NA	15	TRBJ2-7	TGCGCCAGCAGCTTGGGTGTGGGGCGCTCCTACGAGCAGTACTTC	CASSLGVGRSYEQYF
NA	TRBV13	NA	19	TRBJ2-7	TGTGCCAGCAGCTTAAGGCGGGGAGGGGGGCTAGCGGTGGCCTACGAGCAGTACTTC	CASSLRRGGGLAVAYEQYF
NA	TRBV10-3	NA	11	TRBJ2-7	TGTGCCATCAGTGAGGGATCCGAGCAGTACTTC	CAISEGSEQYF
few	TRBV5-1	TRBD1	14	TRBJ2-1	TGCGCCAGCAGCCCGGGACAGGGTTACAATGAGCAGTTCTTC	CASSPGQGYNEQFF
NA	TRBV27	TRBD2	15	TRBJ2-5	TGTGCCAGCAGCCCGGGACTAGCGGACCGCGGGACCCAGTACTTC	CASSPGLADRGTQYF
once	TRBV28	TRBD2	18	TRBJ2-1	TGTGCCAGCAGCCCGTTACTGCGGGAGCCCAGAACGGAGAATGAGCAGTTCTTC	CASSPLLREPRTENEQFF
many	TRBV28	TRBD1	16	TRBJ2-3	TGTGCCAGCAGTATGAACAGGGGAGCCCTCACAGATACGCAGTATTTT	CASSMNRGALTDTQYF
many	TRBV28	NA	13	TRBJ1-1	TGTGCCAGCAGTTTCCCCGGGGGAGGAGGAGCTTTCTTT	CASSFPGGGGAFF
NA	TRBV7-2	TRBD2	15	TRBJ2-3	TGTGCCAGCAGCCAAAGGACTAGCGGCGAAGATACGCAGTATTTT	CASSQRTSGEDTQYF
few	TRBV27	NA	14	TRBJ2-3	TGTGCCAGCAGTTCGTGGGGGTACACAGATACGCAGTATTTT	CASSSWGYTDTQYF
NA	TRBV9	NA	15	TRBJ2-7	TGTGCCAGCAGCCCCACCCCAGGCCAGATCTACGAGCAGTACTTC	CASSPTPGQIYEQYF
many	TRBV5-6	NA	13	TRBJ2-2	TGTGCCAGCAGCCGTTCCTGGAGCGGGGAGCTGTTTTTT	CASSRSWSGELFF
many	TRBV5-1	TRBD1	17	TRBJ2-5	TGCGCCAGCAGCTTGCGGCCTGGACAGGGATTGGGAGAGACCCAGTACTTC	CASSLRPGQGLGETQYF
NA	TRBV6-1	TRBD2	16	TRBJ2-7	TGTGCCATCAGTGAGGTGACTAGCGGCAACTCCTACGAGCAGTACTTC	CAISEVTSGNSYEQYF
NA	TRBV27	TRBD1	15	TRBJ1-2	TGTGCCAGCAGTTTTGGGGGGACAGCTAGGATTAGCTACACCTTC	CASSFGGTARISYTF
few	TRBV2	TRBD1	14	TRBJ2-3	TGTGCCAGCAGACGGGACAGAAGCACAGATACGCAGTATTTT	CASRRDRSTDTQYF
few	TRBV7-9	NA	13	TRBJ1-3	TGTGCCAGCAGCCCGCCCGCTGTGGACACCATATATTTT	CASSPPAVDTIYF
NA	TRBV13	TRBD1	12	TRBJ2-7	TGTGCCAGCAGAGCGACAGGGTCCGAGCAGTACTTC	CASRATGSEQYF
few	TRBV5-4	NA	12	TRBJ1-2	TGTGCCAGCAGCTCTGAGGAGTATGGCTACACCTTC	CASSSEEYGYTF
NA	TRBV9	NA	15	TRBJ1-4	TGTGCCAGCAGCGTAGGTACAGCGTATAATGAAAAACTGTTTTTT	CASSVGTAYNEKLFF
few	TRBV4-2	TRBD1	15	TRBJ2-2	TGTGCCAGCAGCCAAGGGACAGGGGCGACCGGGGAGCTGTTTTTT	CASSQGTGATGELFF
NA	TRBV29-1	TRBD2	14	TRBJ2-5	TGCAGCGTTGGCCCCCGGGGGGTTGGAGAGACCCAGTACTTC	CSVGPRGVGETQYF
NA	TRBV5-1	TRBD1	14	TRBJ2-7	TGCGCCAGCAGCGGGACAGGGGGTTCCTACGAGCAGTACTTC	CASSGTGGSYEQYF
NA	TRBV6-1	NA	11	TRBJ2-5	TGTGCCAGCAGTTCCGACACAGTCACGTACTTC	CASSSDTVTYF
many	TRBV6-5	NA	12	TRBJ2-7	TGTGCCAGTGCACAGAGCTCCTACGAGCAGTACTTC	CASAQSSYEQYF
many	TRBV29-1	NA	12	TRBJ2-1	TGCAGCGTTGAACTGGGTTACAATGAGCAGTTCTTC	CSVELGYNEQFF